A single TCR beta chain is shown here with its context. The ends lost 0 bases at V and 4 bases at J; junction bases unmatched: 15. The CDR3 is 19 residues long. Germline lookup yields CDR1 SGHVS and CDR2 FNYEAQ. TCRdb independently ran MiXCR on the RT-PCR reads; one entry per CDR3 protein. The sample yields hundreds of thousands of distinct CDR3 sequences, approximately 15% seen once. V usage is TRBV7-6 and J usage is TRBJ2-5, with 9 bases identical to TRBD2. This TCR derives from a female donor in good health, serving as a healthy control. The sequencing input was memory CD4+ T cells from blood. CDR3 protein: CASSLASGAGGFFGETQYF. As DNA, the CDR3 is TGTGCCAGCAGCTTAGCTTCTGGCGCGGGAGGGTTTTTCGGAGAGACCCAGTACTTC.